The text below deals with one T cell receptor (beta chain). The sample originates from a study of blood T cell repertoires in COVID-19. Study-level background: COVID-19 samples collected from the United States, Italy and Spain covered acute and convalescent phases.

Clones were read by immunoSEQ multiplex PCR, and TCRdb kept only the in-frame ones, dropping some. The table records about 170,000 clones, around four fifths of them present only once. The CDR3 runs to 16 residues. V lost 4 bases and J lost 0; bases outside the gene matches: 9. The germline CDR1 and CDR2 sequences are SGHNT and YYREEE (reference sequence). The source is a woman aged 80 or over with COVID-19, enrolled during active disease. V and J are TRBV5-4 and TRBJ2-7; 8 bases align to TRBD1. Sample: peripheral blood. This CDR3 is CASSAGLDRDSYEQYF. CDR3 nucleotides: TGTGCCAGCAGCGCCGGTCTGGACAGGGACTCCTACGAGCAGTACTTC.